This record looks at one TCR beta chain sequence and its context. Only in-frame clones appear in the TCRdb table, and some are missing; sequencing was by immunoSEQ multiplex PCR. Of 110,000 to 150,000 clones in the sample, 93% were seen once. This record comes from a study of T cell responses to AZD1222 COVID-19 vaccine. Looked up from germline, CDR1 is ENHRY and CDR2 is SYGVKD. The CDR3 is 12 amino acids. With 2 bases removed from V and 13 bases from J, the gap between germline ends came to 12 bases. The receptor comes from an adult in good health. This material consisted of peripheral blood, taken on day 0 of AZD1222 vaccination. The chain uses TRBV10-3 and TRBJ1-5, with unresolved D. The chain's CDR3 is CAISELGPTQHF. The CDR3 nucleotides are TGTGCCATCAGTGAGCTCGGGCCTACTCAGCATTTT.